Included here is one T cell receptor beta chain sequence, with context. Its antigen is not yet known. It has no much larger one-base neighbor in the sample; base qualities were not kept. The entry originates in a study of Ad26.COV2.S vaccination and SARS-CoV-2 variants (dated by TCRdb to the early 2020s). At the level of the whole study: Vaccine-arm donors came from COV1001, a multicentre, randomized, double-blind, placebo-controlled phase I-IIa trial of Ad26.COV2.S in healthy adults. Trial participants were randomized into five groups of five: low-dose or high-dose Ad26.COV2.S given once or twice, or placebo on both occasions. A total of around 32 samples were included in the TCR-sequenced set, comprising roughly 19 Ad26.COV2.S vaccine recipients, 5 placebo recipients and 8 SARS-CoV-2 convalescent individuals. Investigators did not know the trial group allocation while performing experiments and assessing outcomes. TCRbeta repertoire sequencing served as the tool for gauging how specific and how broad the SARS-CoV-2-reactive T cell receptors were following Ad26.COV2.S vaccination. Ad26.COV2.S was given intramuscularly at 5x10^10 or 1x10^11 viral particles, as a single shot or as two shots 56 days apart. Paper-wide results and their limitations: The study was not powered for comparison of responses between vaccine doses or regimens. Substantial breadth of spike-specific CD8+ and CD4+ T cell responses was reported after vaccination. Higher spike-specific TCR breadth was observed in Ad26.COV2.S recipients than in placebo recipients (P = 0.0014). Non-spike TCR breadth was comparable between vaccine and placebo recipients, consistent with the vaccine containing only spike. The authors noted that the TCR breadth and depth analyses may have underestimated total T cell responses.

The sample's treatment or condition label, decoded: around 19 received Ad26.COV2.S at low or high dose, single or two shots; 5 received placebo; per-sample allocation not given. For vaccine and placebo recipients, repertoires were sequenced using samples collected on day 63 after the first injection. Between 29 July and 7 August 2020, Cohort 1b enrolled about two dozen adults aged 18-55 years at one site in Boston, USA. Ad26.COV2.S was a replication-incompetent adenovirus type 26 vector that expressed a prefusion-stabilized SARS-CoV-2 spike protein derived from the original Wuhan strain. Cut back by 5 bases and 1 base, the V and J ends lie 12 bases apart. Reading from cysteine to phenylalanine, the CDR3 counts 14 amino acids. The CDR3 DNA has 42 bases and is translated from base 1. Via the germline V gene, CDR1 is SGHTA and CDR2 FQGNSA. The immunoSEQ Assay was used to sequence TCRbeta CDR3 regions. After extraction, genomic DNA underwent amplification by bias-controlled multiplex PCR, followed by high-throughput sequencing. Under the source paper's analysis protocol: To quantify the absolute abundance of every unique TCRbeta CDR3 region, sequences were collapsed and filtered. T cell fraction was estimated by normalizing TCRbeta template counts to usable DNA, which was measured by amplifying reference genes present in all nucleated cells. Repertoire TCRs were annotated as SARS-CoV-2-specific when V gene, CDR3 amino acid sequence and J gene were exactly matched to a known reactive TCR set. MIRA supplied the reference SARS-CoV-2 TCR set, which was filtered for enrichment in COVID-19-positive ImmuneCODE repertoires so that public or cross-reactive TCRs were removed. Using the MIRA antigens, annotated TCRs were further analysed by specific ORF or by position within an ORF. Breadth was defined as the number of annotated unique rearrangements divided by the total number of unique productive rearrangements, and depth was defined as the summed frequency of the annotated unique rearrangements. Two-sided Wilcoxon rank-sum tests were applied when comparing TCR breadth between groups. TCRdb limited this immuneACCESS table to in-frame rearrangements with V and J called. A share of clones is missing; checked studies link under half to unresolved V genes, and the rest is unexplained. V and J calls and clone size are given by that table; D and trimming were obtained from the DNA. Across this sample there are around 300,000 clones, with 75% to 90% seen only once. The ten largest clones take up over 8.5% of the sample.

The sequencing used peripheral blood, collected in a trial of Ad26.COV2.S vaccine versus placebo. The sequence came from a person aged 18-60 years who received the Ad26.COV2.S COVID-19 vaccine or a placebo. Here the chain combines TRBV7-2 and TRBJ2-7; possibly the D gene is TRBD1, per 5 matching bases. CDR3 protein: CASSPRTISYEQYF. The nucleotide sequence reads as follows: TGTGCCAGCAGCCCTCGGACAATTTCCTACGAGCAGTACTTC.